The T cell receptor (beta chain) under discussion was sequenced for a study of blood T cell repertoires in COVID-19. Produced via immunoSEQ multiplex PCR; TCRdb's table is partial and in-frame only. The table lists roughly 80,000 clones, roughly 88% of them singletons, with approximately 4.4% in the top ten. This TCR was recovered from an elderly woman with acute or convalescent COVID-19. Sequences were obtained from peripheral blood.

Written as DNA, the CDR3 is TGCGCCAGCAGCTTGGACACCACAGATACGCAGTATTTT. Translation gives CASSLDTTDTQYF. The chain combines TRBV5-1 with TRBJ2-3, with D hard to call. Germline CDR1 reads SGHRS; CDR2 reads YFSETQ. This CDR3 has 13 residues. Trimming cost V 0 bases and J 2 bases, with 4 bases left between them.